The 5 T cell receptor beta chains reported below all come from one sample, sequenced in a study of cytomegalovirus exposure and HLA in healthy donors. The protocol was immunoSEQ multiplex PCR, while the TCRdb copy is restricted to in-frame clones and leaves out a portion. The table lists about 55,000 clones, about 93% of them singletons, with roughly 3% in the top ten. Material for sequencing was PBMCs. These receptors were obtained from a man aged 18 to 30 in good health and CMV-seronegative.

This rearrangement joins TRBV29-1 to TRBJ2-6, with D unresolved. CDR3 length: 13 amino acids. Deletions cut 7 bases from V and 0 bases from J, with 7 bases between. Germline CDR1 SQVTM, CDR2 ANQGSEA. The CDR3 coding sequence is TGCAGCGCCGACTTCTCTGGGGCCAACGTCCTGACTTTC. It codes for CSADFSGANVLTF.

CDR3 sequence reads: CASTLRDYQQETQYF. The CDR3 DNA follows: TGTGCCAGCACCCTCCGGGACTACCAACAAGAGACCCAGTACTTC. This chain uses TRBV11-2 with TRBJ2-5; 7 positions match TRBD2. The V gene's germline CDR1 is SGHAT and CDR2 FQNNGV. The CDR3 runs 15 residues. V gave up 7 bases and J gave up 2 bases; unmatched junction bases: 10.

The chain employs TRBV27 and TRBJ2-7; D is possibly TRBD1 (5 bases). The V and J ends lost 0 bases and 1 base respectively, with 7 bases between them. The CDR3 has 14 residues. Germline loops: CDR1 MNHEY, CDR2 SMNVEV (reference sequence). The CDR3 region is CASSLSPGSYEQYF. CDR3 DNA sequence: TGTGCCAGCAGTTTATCACCAGGGTCCTACGAGCAGTACTTC.

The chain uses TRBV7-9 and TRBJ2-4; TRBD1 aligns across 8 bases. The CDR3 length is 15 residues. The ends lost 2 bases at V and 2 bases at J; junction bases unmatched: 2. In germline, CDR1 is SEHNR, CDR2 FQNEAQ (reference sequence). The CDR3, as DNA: TGTGCCAGCAGCTTAACAGGGGGGACCAAAAACATTCAGTACTTC. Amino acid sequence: CASSLTGGTKNIQYF.

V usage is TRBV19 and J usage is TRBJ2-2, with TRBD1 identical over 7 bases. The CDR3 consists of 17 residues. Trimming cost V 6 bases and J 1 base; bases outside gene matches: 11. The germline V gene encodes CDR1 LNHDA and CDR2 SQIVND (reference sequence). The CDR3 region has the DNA TGTGCCAGTAGAGGGGACAGTAGTCTCGGGAACACCGGGGAGCTGTTTTTT. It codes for CASRGDSSLGNTGELFF.